The next 10 T cell receptor beta chains were all read from a single sample in a study of OX40 agonist ivuxolimab in advanced cancers. Libraries were prepared by immunoSEQ multiplex PCR; TCRdb keeps only in-frame clonotypes and omits some of them. The sample contains around 69,000 clones, 65% to 90% of which appear only once. Sample: CD4+ or CD8+ T cells sorted from blood, taken in a trial of the OX40 agonist ivuxolimab. The receptors were sampled from an adult with an advanced solid tumor such as melanoma, head and neck, liver or kidney cancer.

This sequence joins TRBV9 and TRBJ2-5; 8 bases agree with TRBD1. The V and J ends lost 4 bases and 5 bases, in that order; junction bases with no gene match: 13. The germline gives CDR1 SGDLS, CDR2 YYNGEE. The CDR3 has 16 residues. The DNA for the CDR3 is TGTGCCAGCAGCCCTATACAGGGGGGTAGGGTGGAGACCCAGTACTTC. Protein product: CASSPIQGGRVETQYF.

This chain joins TRBV7-2 and TRBJ2-5, with D possibly being TRBD1 (6 bases). CDR1 SGHTA and CDR2 FQGNSA come from the germline V gene. The germline V and J ends were trimmed by 1 base and 5 bases, with 8 bases remaining between them. The CDR3 loop spans 13 amino acids. The CDR3 loop is CASSLGGLETQYF. Here the CDR3 DNA reads TGTGCCAGCAGCTTAGGGGGGCTGGAGACCCAGTACTTC. Full variable domain (remainder filled in from reference TRBV7-2 and TRBJ2-5): GAGVSQSPSNKVTEKGKDVELRCDPISGHTALYWYRQSLGQGLEFLIYFQGNSAPDKSGLPSDRFSAERTGGSVSTLTIQRTQQEDSAVYLCASSLGGLETQYFGPGTRLLVL.

The chain links TRBV7-8 to TRBJ2-7, with 8 bases matching TRBD2. The germline gives CDR1 SGHVS, CDR2 FQNEAQ. This CDR3 is built from 15 residues. With V trimmed by 5 bases and J by 5 bases, 11 bases remained unmatched. The CDR3: CASSRSGGRKDEQYF. The CDR3, as DNA: TGTGCCAGCAGCCGATCGGGGGGGCGTAAAGACGAGCAGTACTTC. Supplemented by reference TRBV7-8 and TRBJ2-7, the full variable domain reads GAGVSQSPRYKVAKRGQDVALRCDPISGHVSLFWYQQALGQGPEFLTYFQNEAQLDKSGLPSDRFFAERPEGSVSTLKIQRTQQEDSAVYLCASSRSGGRKDEQYFGPGTRLTVT.

The chain recombines TRBV5-1 with TRBJ2-2; weak D call: TRBD2 (7 bases). This CDR3 region has 14 residues. Germline lookup yields CDR1 SGHRS and CDR2 YFSETQ. Trimming removed 0 bases at V and 8 bases at J, with 11 bases between. CDR3 in amino acids: CASSLGGGTGELFF. The CDR3 nucleotides read TGCGCCAGCAGCTTGGGCGGGGGCACGGGGGAGCTGTTTTTT. Filled out from reference TRBV5-1 and TRBJ2-2, the complete variable domain reads KAGVTQTPRYLIKTRGQQVTLSCSPISGHRSVSWYQQTPGQGLQFLFEYFSETQRNKGNFPGRFSGRQFSNSRSEMNVSTLELGDSALYLCASSLGGGTGELFFGEGSRLTVL.

J is TRBJ2-6 and V is TRBV6-1; 7 bases are a match to TRBD2. The germline gives CDR1 MNHNS, CDR2 SASEGT. The CDR3 totals 15 residues. J lost 0 bases, V lost 10 bases, and 6 bases had no gene match. CDR3 in amino acids: CAIVGGFSGANVLTF. As DNA, the CDR3 is TGTGCCATCGTCGGGGGGTTCTCTGGGGCCAACGTCCTGACTTTC.

The chain has TRBV18 and TRBJ1-1, with 8 bases matching TRBD1. CDR1 is KGHSH and CDR2 is LQKENI in the germline V gene. V shed 3 bases and J 8 bases; nucleotides not matched to a gene: 5. The length of the CDR3 is 13 residues. This chain's CDR3 is CASSPGTGKEAFF. The CDR3 nucleotides read TGTGCCAGCTCACCCGGGACAGGCAAAGAAGCTTTCTTT.

The rearrangement links TRBV5-1 to TRBJ1-2; unclear D gene. Trimming pared 0 bases from V and 4 bases from J, leaving 16 bases between. CDR3 length: 16 residues. Germline V lookup: CDR1 SGHRS, CDR2 YFSETQ. Here the CDR3 reads CASSLAGLQSGYGYTF. DNA for the CDR3: TGCGCCAGCAGCTTGGCCGGATTGCAGAGTGGCTATGGCTACACCTTC.

This chain joins TRBV2 and TRBJ1-2, with D possibly matching TRBD1 (5 bases). V lost 2 bases and J lost 7, with 20 bases in between. The CDR3 covers 16 residues. The germline V gene has CDR1 SNHLY and CDR2 FYNNEI. The CDR3 DNA reads as TGTGCCAGCAGTGAATCTCGGCCAGGGATATTGGGTGGCTACACCTTC. This codes for CASSESRPGILGGYTF.

This clone is a singleton in its sample. This chain connects TRBV6-5 to TRBJ1-1, with a possible D match to TRBD1 (5 bases). Germline loops: CDR1 MNHEY, CDR2 SVGAGI. The V end lost 2 bases, the J end lost 3 bases, and 10 bases lay between the germline ends. The CDR3 is made up of 14 amino acids. As DNA, the CDR3 is TGTGCCAGCAGTTACCCATGGGGGGACACTGAAGCTTTCTTT. It encodes CASSYPWGDTEAFF.

This sequence joins TRBV28 and TRBJ2-7; D is uncertain. With 7 bases removed from V and 3 bases from J, the gap between germline ends came to 16 bases. The CDR3 runs 14 residues. Germline assignment: CDR1 MDHEN and CDR2 SYDVKM. CDR3 DNA: TGTGCCAGCACCTCTCGGCCTCTTGGCTACGAGCAGTACTTC. It is translated as CASTSRPLGYEQYF.